Below are 8 T cell receptor beta chains sequenced from a single sample in a study of T cell responses to AZD1222 COVID-19 vaccine. Here immunoSEQ multiplex PCR was the method, and the copy in TCRdb shows in-frame clones only, minus some. The sample yields about 150,000 clones, about 91% seen once. The source material was peripheral blood, sampled on day 0 of MenACWY control vaccination. All receptors derive from an adult in good health.

V and J are TRBV12-5 and TRBJ1-1; D is ambiguous. Germline V lookup: CDR1 LGHNT, CDR2 FRNRAP. The CDR3 consists of 15 residues. Trimming took 0 bases from V and 5 from J, leaving 13 bases between them. CDR3 sequence: CASGLVYSDVTEAFF. CDR3 nucleotide sequence: TGTGCTAGTGGTTTGGTTTACAGTGATGTAACTGAAGCTTTCTTT.

The rearrangement links TRBV6-5 to TRBJ2-7; D might be TRBD1 or TRBD2, each matching 5 bases. There are 14 residues in the CDR3. V was clipped by 6 bases and J by 2 bases, with 14 bases between them. Germline V lookup: CDR1 MNHEY, CDR2 SVGAGI. The CDR3 region has the DNA TGTGCCAGCAGACGGACAATGGGAGCCTACGAGCAGTACTTC. Translation gives CASRRTMGAYEQYF.

The CDR3 here is CASSLIGPYEQYF. CDR3 nucleotide sequence: TGTGCCAGCAGCTTGATTGGTCCCTACGAGCAGTACTTC. This chain links TRBV5-6 with TRBJ2-7; D not resolved. V gave up 1 base and J gave up 2 bases, with 7 bases separating them. The CDR3 covers 13 residues. In germline, CDR1 is SGHDT, CDR2 YYEEEE.

The CDR3 DNA follows: TGTGCCACCAGTGACGAGTCGGGGCAAGCTTTCTTT. Its translation: CATSDESGQAFF. This sequence joins TRBV24-1 and TRBJ1-1, with D tentatively TRBD1 (5 bases). Trimming shortened V by 4 bases and J by 9 bases, and 11 bases separated the two germline ends. Germline assignment: CDR1 KGHDR and CDR2 SFDVKD. This CDR3 contains 12 residues.

This chain joins TRBV7-8 and TRBJ2-1, with D possibly being TRBD2 (6 bases). Germline V gives CDR1 SGHVS, CDR2 FQNEAQ. Trimming stripped 0 bases from V and 8 bases from J, with 14 bases between. This CDR3 region has 15 residues. Here the CDR3 reads CASSLATGWGDEQFF. The CDR3 bases are TGTGCCAGCAGCTTAGCCACGGGATGGGGGGATGAGCAGTTCTTC.

This clone was observed once. The V call is TRBV12-3 or TRBV12-4, the J call TRBJ2-7; no clear D. The CDR3 length is 13 residues. V dropped 3 bases and J dropped 2 bases, with 8 bases sitting between them. The CDR3 nucleotides are TGTGCCAGCAGTTTCCGGGCAACCTACGAGCAGTACTTC. Amino acid sequence: CASSFRATYEQYF.

The V call is TRBV7-2, the J call TRBJ1-2, with TRBD1 matching 7 bases. This CDR3 region has 14 residues. Germline V gives CDR1 SGHTA, CDR2 FQGNSA. V lost 3 bases and J lost 8; bases outside the gene matches: 9. CDR3 sequence (DNA): TGTGCCAGCAGCTTCCCCACAGGGGCTAGGGGCTACACCTTC. Translating it yields CASSFPTGARGYTF.

V gene TRBV30 combines with J gene TRBJ1-2; 8 bases align to TRBD1. This CDR3 is 14 amino acids long. The V gene end was trimmed by 1 base and the J gene end by 8 bases; junction bases not matched to a gene: 9. Germline CDR1 and CDR2: GTSNPN and SVGIG (reference sequence). CDR3 coding DNA: TGTGCCTGGAGTGGGGACAGGCTCTCGGGAGGCTACACCTTC. Amino acids: CAWSGDRLSGGYTF.